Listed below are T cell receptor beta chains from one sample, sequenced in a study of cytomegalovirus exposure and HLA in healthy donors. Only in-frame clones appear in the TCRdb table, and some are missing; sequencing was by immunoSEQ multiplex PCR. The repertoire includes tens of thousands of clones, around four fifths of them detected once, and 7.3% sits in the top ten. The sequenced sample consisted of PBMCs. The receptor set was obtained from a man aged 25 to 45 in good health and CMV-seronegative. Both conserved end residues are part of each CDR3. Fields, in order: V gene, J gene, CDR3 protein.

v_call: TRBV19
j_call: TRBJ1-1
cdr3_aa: CASSITTGHLNTEAFF

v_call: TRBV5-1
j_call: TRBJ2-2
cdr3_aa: CASSLPTGRGLNTGELFF

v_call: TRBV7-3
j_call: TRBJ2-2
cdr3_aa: CASRPTGHTGELFF

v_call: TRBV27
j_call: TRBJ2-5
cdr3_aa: CASRSTGFQETQYF

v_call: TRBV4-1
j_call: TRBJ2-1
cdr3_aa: CASSQAGSGRNEQFF

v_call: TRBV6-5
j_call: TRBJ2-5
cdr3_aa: CASTNRVKETQYF

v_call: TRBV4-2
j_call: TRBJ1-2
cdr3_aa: CASSSRTGVYGYTF

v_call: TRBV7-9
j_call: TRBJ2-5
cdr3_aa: CASSWELGTQYF

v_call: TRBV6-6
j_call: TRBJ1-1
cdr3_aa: CASTKQGMAEAFF

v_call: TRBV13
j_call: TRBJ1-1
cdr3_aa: CASSPRGTGGEAFF

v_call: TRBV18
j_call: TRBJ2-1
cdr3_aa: CASSPDRGPFNEQFF

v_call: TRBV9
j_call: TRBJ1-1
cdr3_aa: CASSTDKNTEAFF

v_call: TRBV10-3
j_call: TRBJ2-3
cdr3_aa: CAISGLAGADTQYF

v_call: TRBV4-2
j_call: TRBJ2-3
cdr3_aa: CASSQSPPGQGADTQYF

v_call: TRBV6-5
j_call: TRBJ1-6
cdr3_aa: CASSLTGDNSPLHF

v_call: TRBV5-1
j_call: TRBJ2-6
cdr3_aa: CASSLNPTGSGANVLTF

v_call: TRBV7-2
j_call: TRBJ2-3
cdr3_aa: CASSFIATDTQYF

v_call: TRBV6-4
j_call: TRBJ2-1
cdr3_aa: CASSDGLADHNEQFF

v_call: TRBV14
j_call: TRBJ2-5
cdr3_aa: CASSPVGAETQYF

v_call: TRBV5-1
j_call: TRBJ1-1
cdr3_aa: CASSLQGEVTEAFF

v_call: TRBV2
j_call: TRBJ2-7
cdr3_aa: CASRPAGGGYEQYF

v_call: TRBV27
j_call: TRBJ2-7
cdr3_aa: CASSLLGQGFNEQYF

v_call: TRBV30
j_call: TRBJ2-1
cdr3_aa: CAWSVLADEQFF

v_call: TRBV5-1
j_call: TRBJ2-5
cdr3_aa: CASSETGAGETQYF

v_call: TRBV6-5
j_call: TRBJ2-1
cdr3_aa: CASTPPGGAYNEQFF

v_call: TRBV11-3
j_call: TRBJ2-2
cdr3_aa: CASSVGTNTGELFF

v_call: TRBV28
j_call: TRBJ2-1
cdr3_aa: CASRTRGSDEQFF

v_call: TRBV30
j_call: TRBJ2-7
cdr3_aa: CAWSEGRRISYEQYF

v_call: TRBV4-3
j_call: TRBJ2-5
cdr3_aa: CASSQALQGARETQYF

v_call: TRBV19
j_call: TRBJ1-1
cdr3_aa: CASSIGQGGDTEAFF

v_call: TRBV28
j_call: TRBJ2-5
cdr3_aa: CASNLGGKGGETQYF

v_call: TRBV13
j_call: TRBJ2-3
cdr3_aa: CASSPRTSGRYTDTQYF

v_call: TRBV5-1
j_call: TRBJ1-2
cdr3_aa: CASSFWDRTGYTF

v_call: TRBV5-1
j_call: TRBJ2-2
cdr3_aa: CASNKGDRVDTGELFF

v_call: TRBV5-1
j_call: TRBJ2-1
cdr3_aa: CASSLALTSGAYKQFF